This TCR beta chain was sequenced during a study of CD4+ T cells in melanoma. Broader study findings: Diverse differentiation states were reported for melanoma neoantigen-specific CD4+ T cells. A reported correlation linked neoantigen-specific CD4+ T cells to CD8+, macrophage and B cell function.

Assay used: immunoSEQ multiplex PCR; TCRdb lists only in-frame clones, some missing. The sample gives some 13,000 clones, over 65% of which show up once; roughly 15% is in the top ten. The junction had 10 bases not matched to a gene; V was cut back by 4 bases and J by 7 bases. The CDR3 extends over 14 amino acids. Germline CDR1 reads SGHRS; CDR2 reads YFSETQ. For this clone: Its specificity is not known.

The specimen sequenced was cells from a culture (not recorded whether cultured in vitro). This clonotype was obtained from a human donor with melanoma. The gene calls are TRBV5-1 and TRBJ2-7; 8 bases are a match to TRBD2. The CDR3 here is CASSPGTRGREQYF. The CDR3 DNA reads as TGCGCCAGCAGCCCCGGGACTAGGGGGAGAGAGCAGTACTTC.